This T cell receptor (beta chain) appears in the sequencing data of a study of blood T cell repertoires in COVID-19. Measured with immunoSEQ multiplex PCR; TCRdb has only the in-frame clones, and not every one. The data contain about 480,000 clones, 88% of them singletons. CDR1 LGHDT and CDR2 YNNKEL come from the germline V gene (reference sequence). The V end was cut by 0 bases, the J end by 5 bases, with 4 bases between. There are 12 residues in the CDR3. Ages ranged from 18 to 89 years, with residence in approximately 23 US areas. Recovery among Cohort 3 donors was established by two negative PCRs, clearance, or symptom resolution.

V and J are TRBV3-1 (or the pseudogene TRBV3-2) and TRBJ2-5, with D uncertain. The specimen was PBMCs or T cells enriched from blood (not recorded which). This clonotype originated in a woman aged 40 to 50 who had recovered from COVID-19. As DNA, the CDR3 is TGTGCCAGCAGCCAAGACGAGGAGACCCAGTACTTC. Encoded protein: CASSQDEETQYF.